This T cell receptor (beta chain) was observed in a study of radiotherapy plus CTLA-4 blockade in lung cancer. Sequencing was performed with immunoSEQ multiplex PCR; in TCRdb, only in-frame clones are kept and a portion is missing. This table has 65,000 to 95,000 clones, over 75% appearing once. The V gene lost 4 bases and the J gene lost 5 bases, with 15 bases spanning the gap. CDR3 length: 14 amino acids. The germline V gene has CDR1 SGHRS and CDR2 YFSETQ. The rearrangement joins TRBV5-1 to TRBJ2-5; no definite D call. The TCR was taken from a human donor with non-small cell lung cancer that progressed on radiotherapy plus ipilimumab. The specimen was peripheral blood, collected from a patient treated with radiotherapy plus ipilimumab. The CDR3 is CASSPSDPTETQYF. As DNA, the CDR3 is TGCGCCAGCAGCCCAAGTGACCCCACGGAGACCCAGTACTTC.